The clone carrying this T cell receptor (beta chain) has only a few counts. What it binds is not known. The data belong to a study of identical twins. Findings of the study overall: It was possible that invariant MAIT and iNKT cells partly confounded the zero-insertion analyses.

TCRdb re-derived calls from the 5' RACE reads in MiXCR, one entry per CDR3 protein. Here the sample spans 570,000 or so distinct CDR3 sequences, approximately 10% being singletons. The length of the CDR3 is 13 residues. Trimming left V 6 bases short and J 6 bases short, with 11 bases between. The germline V gene encodes CDR1 LNHDA and CDR2 SQIVND (reference sequence). Separately, the same data were catalogued under a study of yellow fever vaccine responses in identical twins.

The rearrangement uses TRBV19 and TRBJ2-2; the D call may be TRBD1 or TRBD2 (5 bases each). The sample taken for sequencing was PBMCs. The TCR was taken from a young woman in good health. The chain's CDR3 is CASRTLGAGELFF. Here the CDR3 DNA reads TGTGCCAGTAGGACCTTGGGGGCCGGGGAGCTGTTTTTT.